The rows below give T cell receptor beta chains drawn from one sample of a study of blood T cell repertoires in COVID-19. This table comes from immunoSEQ multiplex PCR, and its TCRdb copy is limited to in-frame clones, with some not included. Among approximately 36,000 clones, roughly 84% were seen once, and the ten largest hold 2% to 2.5%. The sequenced sample was peripheral blood. These receptors all stem from a human donor in a cohort sampled during active COVID-19. The CDR3 runs from the conserved cysteine through the conserved F or W. D genes are given only for firm matches. Size is stated for part of the rows, as once, few or many counts, or as a class when the clone is expanded.

J	V	size	D	DNA	CDR3
TRBJ1-1	TRBV5-1	.	.	TGCGCCAGCAGCTTGGGGTTGCAGGCTTTCTTT	CASSLGLQAFF
TRBJ2-2	TRBV3-1/TRBV3-2	few	.	TGTGCCAGCAGCCCCTGGGGCCAGTCCGGGGAGCTGTTTTTT	CASSPWGQSGELFF
TRBJ2-2	TRBV2	.	.	TGTGCCAGCAAGGGACTGAACACCGGGGAGCTGTTTTTT	CASKGLNTGELFF
TRBJ1-2	TRBV6-5	.	TRBD1	TGTGCCAGCAGCTTCTCCCGGGACAGAATTGAGTTCTACACCTTC	CASSFSRDRIEFYTF
TRBJ2-5	TRBV27	.	.	TGTGCCAGCAGTGCCTTTTTAGGGGGGGGCTTGGAGACCCAGTACTTC	CASSAFLGGGLETQYF
TRBJ1-2	TRBV6-5	.	TRBD1	TGTGCCAGCAGACCCGGACAGGGAAGTGGCTACACCTTC	CASRPGQGSGYTF
TRBJ2-5	TRBV6-5	.	.	TGTGCCAGCGAAGACCCAGGACAGTTACAAGAGACCCAGTACTTC	CASEDPGQLQETQYF
TRBJ2-3	TRBV3-1/TRBV3-2	.	.	TGTGCCAGCAGCCAAGTGACAGGCCCAAGCACAGATACGCAGTATTTT	CASSQVTGPSTDTQYF
TRBJ2-5	TRBV27	.	TRBD2	TGTGCCAGCAGACCCCTTCTGCGGGGGGGTGGAGAGACCCAGTACTTC	CASRPLLRGGGETQYF
TRBJ2-7	TRBV13	.	TRBD1	TGTGCCAGCAGCTCACACAGGGGGTTACCCTACGAGCAGTACTTC	CASSSHRGLPYEQYF
TRBJ2-7	TRBV3-1/TRBV3-2	once	TRBD1	TGTGCCAGCAGCCCAACGGGGGGACAGGGACCCTACGAGCAGTACTTC	CASSPTGGQGPYEQYF
TRBJ1-1	TRBV4-1	.	.	TGCGCCAGCAGCCGACCGGGACAAGCTACGACTTTCTTT	CASSRPGQATTFF
TRBJ2-7	TRBV10-3	.	TRBD1	TGTGCCACCGGGGGGACAGGGGTACACGAGCAGTACTTC	CATGGTGVHEQYF
TRBJ2-3	TRBV9	.	TRBD2	TGTGCCAGCAGCGTAGTGGCGGGGGTTAGCACAGATACGCAGTATTTT	CASSVVAGVSTDTQYF
TRBJ2-5	TRBV28	.	.	TGTGCCAGCAGTTCGCATGTAACTTCCATGATAGAGACCCAGTACTTC	CASSSHVTSMIETQYF
TRBJ2-1	TRBV2	.	TRBD2	TGTGCCAGCAGTGAAGCTGGCGGGGGGGCTCGCGATGAGCAGTTCTTC	CASSEAGGGARDEQFF
TRBJ1-5	TRBV6-2/TRBV6-3	.	TRBD1	TGTGCCAGCAGCCCTAGACAGGGGGCTAGCAATCAGCCCCAGCATTTT	CASSPRQGASNQPQHF
TRBJ1-2	TRBV9	.	.	TGTGCCAGCAGCGTAGACACAAACTATGGCTACACCTTC	CASSVDTNYGYTF
TRBJ2-7	TRBV9	.	.	TGTGCCAGCAGTCTCAAAGGAGGGAGTGTAGAGCAGTACTTC	CASSLKGGSVEQYF
TRBJ1-2	TRBV28	.	TRBD1	TGTGCCAGCAGTCCCCTGGGGACAGGGTTGGTCGGCTACACCTTC	CASSPLGTGLVGYTF
TRBJ2-6	TRBV11-2	.	.	TGTGCCAGCAGCTCCCGGTACCAGGTCTCTGGGGCCAACGTCCTGACTTTC	CASSSRYQVSGANVLTF
TRBJ1-1	TRBV19	once	.	TGTGCCAGTAGTATATATGGGCAGATGAACACTGAAGCTTTCTTT	CASSIYGQMNTEAFF